This T cell receptor beta chain was obtained from a study of blood T cells in healthy people across ages. Germline V lookup: CDR1 SNHLY, CDR2 FYNNEI. The length of the CDR3 is 13 residues. V was cut by 5 bases and J by 8 bases, with 14 bases left in between. Findings and caveats of the study: As age increased, TCR beta diversity per million T cells fell in a roughly linear fashion. Naive and antigen-experienced cells could not be conclusively compared, given unsorted PBMCs.

To note about this clonotype: Its antigen is as yet unknown.

Together with a sample-barcoded 5' primer, a J-beta primer mix was included in a second PCR lasting roughly 6 to 12 cycles. All samples yielded 3 million or more CDR3-containing paired-end reads. TCRdb used MiXCR to reprocess the 5' RACE reads, holding one entry per CDR3 protein. The sample includes roughly 1.9 million distinct CDR3 sequences, about 39% of them seen just once. This chain links TRBV2 with TRBJ2-3; D is uncertain. Sequencing was carried out using blood. The receptor was derived from a human donor in good health. As DNA, the CDR3 is TGTGCCAGCAGTCGCAGCGTGGATCCTACGCAGTATTTT. This codes for CASSRSVDPTQYF.